This TCR beta chain was sequenced for a study of cytomegalovirus exposure and HLA in healthy donors. This CDR3 region has 11 residues. Germline V gene sequence: CDR1 SQVTM, CDR2 ANQGSEA. V was shortened by 2 bases and J by 14 bases, with 10 bases between the two germline ends. Amplification used 60 Vbeta primers and 13 Jbeta primers. The repertoire was sequenced with immunoSEQ multiplex PCR; TCRdb's copy has only in-frame clones and lacks some. The profile covers approximately 210,000 clones, with about four fifths appearing a single time and approximately 6.5% taken by the ten largest. The chain employs TRBV29-1 and TRBJ1-6, with D possibly matching TRBD1 (6 bases). Sequencing input: PBMCs. The sequence was obtained from a man between 40 and 49 years old in good health and CMV-seropositive. In nucleotides, the CDR3 is TGCAGCGTTGAATATAGGGACACCCTCCACTTT. Its protein product is CSVEYRDTLHF.